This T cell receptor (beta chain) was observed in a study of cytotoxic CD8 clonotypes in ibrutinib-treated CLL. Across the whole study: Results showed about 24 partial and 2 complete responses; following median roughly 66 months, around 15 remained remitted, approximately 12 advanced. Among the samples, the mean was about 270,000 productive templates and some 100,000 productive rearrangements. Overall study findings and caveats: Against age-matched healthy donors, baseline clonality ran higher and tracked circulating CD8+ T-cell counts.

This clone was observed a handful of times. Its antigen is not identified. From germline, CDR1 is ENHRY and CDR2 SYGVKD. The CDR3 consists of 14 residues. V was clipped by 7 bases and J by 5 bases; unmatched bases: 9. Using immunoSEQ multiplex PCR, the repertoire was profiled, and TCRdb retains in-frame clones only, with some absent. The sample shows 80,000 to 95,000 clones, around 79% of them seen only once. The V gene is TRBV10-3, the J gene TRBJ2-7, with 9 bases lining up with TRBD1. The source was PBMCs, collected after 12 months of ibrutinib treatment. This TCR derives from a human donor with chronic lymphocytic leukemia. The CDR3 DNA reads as TGTGCCATCACAAGACAGGGGGGGTTCCACGAGCAGTACTTC. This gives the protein CAITRQGGFHEQYF.